This entry describes one TCR beta chain. Antigen specificity is unknown. The V end lost 1 base, the J end lost 3 bases, and 13 bases lay between the germline ends. The length of the CDR3 is 16 residues. Germline loops: CDR1 SGHTA, CDR2 FQGNSA. Time point meaning: patch test 3, about 24 weeks after DPC sensitization. Documented treatment: therapeutic diphenylcyclopropenone sensitization with weekly scalp DPC. Blood, whole and unfractionated, served as the source for total RNA extraction. The library gave individual cDNA molecules unique molecular identifiers. MiXCR, run by TCRdb on the RACE reads, gives a single entry per CDR3 protein. The repertoire holds some 91,000 distinct CDR3 sequences, 25% to 35% seen once, with 10% to 13% in the top ten. The sample comes from a study of human T cells and chemical hapten exposure. Study-wide points: The number of TCRs over 1 in 1000 frequency stayed unchanged after DPC. Alopecia was present in the donors, so their immune response may differ from healthy people's.

The gene calls are TRBV7-2 and TRBJ1-5, with unresolved D. The source material was whole blood, sampled in connection with sensitization to the hapten diphenylcyclopropenone (DPC). This TCR derives from a man aged 40-50 years with alopecia areata. Some clones in this sample may be carry-over from other donors' samples. CDR3 loop: CASSLGAAGSNQPQHF. CDR3 DNA sequence: TGTGCCAGCAGCTTAGGGGCAGCGGGTTCCAATCAGCCCCAGCATTTT. The full variable domain, with the rest looked up from reference TRBV7-2 and TRBJ1-5, is GAGVSQSPSNKVTEKGKDVELRCDPISGHTALYWYRQSLGQGLEFLIYFQGNSAPDKSGLPSDRFSAERTGGSVSTLTIQRTQQEDSAVYLCASSLGAAGSNQPQHFGDGTRLSIL.